Given below is one T cell receptor (beta chain) in context. Antigen unknown. This sample is drawn from a study of early T cells in non-severe SARS-CoV-2 infection. Across the whole study: Sequencing of bulk RNA from unsorted whole blood was done, without chain pairing.

The TCR library protocol was used to attach unique molecular identifiers. These identifiers were attached to individual cDNA molecules. TCRdb re-called the 5' RACE reads with MiXCR, one entry per CDR3 protein. The data contain 55,000 to 80,000 distinct CDR3 sequences, about an eighth of them singletons. CDR3 length: 12 residues. V dropped 0 bases and J dropped 5 bases, with 2 bases sitting between them. Study results and caveats: There was a bias toward anti-spike CD8 responses in VDJdb matching, which missed private and CD4 specificities.

The sample consisted of whole blood, taken at baseline. The chain links TRBV12-3 or TRBV12-4 to TRBJ1-5; D is uncertain. The sequence derives from an adult who was a healthcare worker with PCR-confirmed SARS-CoV-2 infection or an uninfected control (not recorded which). CDR3 sequence reads: CASSLADQPQHF. CDR3 nucleotide sequence: TGTGCCAGCAGTTTAGCGGATCAGCCCCAGCATTTT.